This T cell receptor (beta chain) originates from a study of post-analysis software for immune sequencing data (dated by TCRdb to 2015 to 2017). Study-level background: The recorded disease courses included relapsing-remitting, secondary progressive and progressive-relapsing multiple sclerosis, and some patients had no subtype annotation. The patient repertoires were compared against approximately ten previously published healthy control repertoires obtained from donors aged roughly 6 to 25 years. A subset of samples was prepared in parallel using single-end sample barcoding, then pooled and co-amplified after Illumina adapter ligation. What the work shows at the level of the full study, not this receptor alone: Significantly lower normalized Chao1 diversity was found in multiple sclerosis patients than in controls, suggesting substantial peripheral T-cell clonal expansion. Direct clustering with F measure revealed strong co-clustering of samples prepared in the same batch, which led to a batch-effect correction. Significantly higher frequencies in patients than in controls were found for about five TRBV segments, including TRBV5-6, TRBV5-1 and TRBV20-1. The control group was slightly older than the multiple sclerosis patient group.

CDR1 GTSNPN and CDR2 SVGIG were looked up in the germline V gene (reference sequence). Measured from the cysteine to the phenylalanine, the CDR3 is 13 residues long. Only the CDR3 region is kept as DNA, spanning 39 bases read in frame from base 1. The junction shows trimming of 3 bases on V and 2 bases on J, plus 8 bases between the germline ends. Concerning this clonotype: There is no known antigen for this receptor. No base-level quality is on record; no much larger clone is a single base apart.

TCR beta repertoires were profiled from peripheral blood of roughly 13 young patients with multiple sclerosis to demonstrate the VDJtools post-analysis software. The patients with multiple sclerosis were children and adolescents between about 6 and 17 years of age. The library was generated by PCR. The reads were generated on an Illumina HiSeq 2500. Unique molecular identifiers were incorporated into TCR beta cDNA libraries to reduce PCR and sequencing biases. Per 1 to 10 million input T cells, roughly 500,000 cDNA molecules were obtained, such that each molecule approximated one T cell. The same protocol used for the earlier healthy control dataset was applied to prepare and sequence the patient libraries. Within a given batch, samples were prepared together, multiplexed and sequenced on the same HiSeq lane. The authors processed their data as follows. MIGEC was used to process the raw barcoded reads, and molecular identifier groups with only a single read were discarded before consensus assembly and CDR3 extraction. Clonotype tables were post-analysed with VDJtools, and diversity was normalized by down-sampling all datasets to the smallest sample size. Repertoire overlap clustering matched CDR3 amino acid but not nucleotide sequences to correct batch-related cross-sample contamination. TCRdb took the public reads, trimmed them with fastp at Q25, ran MiXCR for clone calling and kept in-frame beta chains. Every entry covers one CDR3 protein and lists the most common genes and DNA from its rows. The V and J calls here are based on TCRdb, not the publication. The sample contains over 300,000 distinct CDR3 sequences, less than 35% of them found a single time. In total, the top ten clones hold roughly 12% of the sample.

The V gene is TRBV30 and the J gene is TRBJ2-1; the D segment cannot be called with confidence. The sequence derives from a girl between 5 and 17 years old with multiple sclerosis. The sample was blood. The CDR3 loop reads CAWSRATYNEQFF. The DNA sequence is as follows: TGTGCCTGGAGCCGGGCTACCTACAATGAGCAGTTCTTC.